Below, one T cell receptor beta chain is given with its context. V lost 4 bases and J lost 10, with 20 bases in between. The CDR3 consists of 16 residues. Looked up from germline, CDR1 is SGHTA and CDR2 is FQGNSA. Libraries were prepared by immunoSEQ multiplex PCR; TCRdb keeps only in-frame clonotypes and omits some of them. The sample has 9,500 to 12,000 clones, around 90% seen once. These data originate in a study of blood T cell repertoires in COVID-19. Study-wide context: Sample material is recorded as cDNA or gDNA derived from T cells, B-cell-depleted T cells, or PBMCs.

This TCR came from a human donor in a cohort sampled during active COVID-19. Sequenced material: peripheral blood. The chain links TRBV7-2 to TRBJ1-6, with D perhaps TRBD1 (5 bases). The CDR3 is CASSSPPGGGRSPLHF. The DNA for the CDR3 is TGTGCCAGCAGCTCCCCCCCGGGGGGTGGAAGATCACCCCTCCACTTT.